Shown below are 21 T cell receptor beta chains from a single sample sequenced in a study of cytomegalovirus exposure and HLA in healthy donors. Primers: 60 Vbeta forward and 13 Jbeta reverse. Clones were read by immunoSEQ multiplex PCR, and TCRdb kept only the in-frame ones, dropping some. This repertoire shows roughly 100,000 clones, around 10% found once; its top ten account for just over 5%. Material for sequencing was PBMCs. The receptors derive from a man in his fifties in good health and CMV-seropositive.

The rearrangement links TRBV7-6 to TRBJ2-7; D not resolved. The CDR3 consists of 14 residues. Germline V gives CDR1 SGHVS, CDR2 FNYEAQ. V was cut by 5 bases and J by 0 bases, with 11 bases left in between. Here the CDR3 DNA reads TGTGCCAGCAGCCCAGAGGCAGTCTCCTACGAGCAGTACTTC. Its protein is CASSPEAVSYEQYF.

The V gene is TRBV10-3, the J gene TRBJ2-5, with D perhaps matching TRBD1 (6 bases). Germline CDR1 ENHRY, CDR2 SYGVKD. This CDR3 is 13 amino acids long. V was shortened by 6 bases and J by 5 bases, with 13 bases between the two germline ends. Here the CDR3 reads CAIRGAASETQYF. In DNA form, the CDR3 reads TGTGCCATCAGGGGGGCAGCTTCGGAGACCCAGTACTTC.

The genes are TRBV27 and TRBJ1-4; 7 nucleotides align to TRBD1. V lost 0 bases, J lost 8 bases, and 9 bases stayed unmatched. CDR3 length: 16 amino acids. CDR1 MNHEY and CDR2 SMNVEV come from the germline V gene (reference sequence). CDR3: CASSLSATGVGEKLFF. CDR3 nucleotide sequence: TGTGCCAGCAGTTTATCGGCCACAGGGGTCGGGGAAAAACTGTTTTTT.

This chain joins TRBV4-1 and TRBJ1-4; D perhaps matches TRBD1 (6 bases). Trimming took 0 bases from V and 1 from J, leaving 12 bases between them. The CDR3 loop spans 17 amino acids. Germline V lookup: CDR1 MGHRA, CDR2 YSYEKL. This CDR3 reads CASSQEPDSRTNEKLFF. In DNA, the CDR3 is TGCGCCAGCAGCCAAGAACCGGACAGTCGAACTAATGAAAAACTGTTTTTT.

The J gene is TRBJ2-1, the V gene TRBV21-1; no check of the table's D call, TRBD2, against the DNA was made. TRBV21-1 corresponds to a pseudogene. The CDR3 runs to 17 residues. DNA of the CDR3: TGTGCCAGCAGCAAAGGTACCACTAGCGGGACCTACAATGAGCAGTTCTTC. This codes for CASSKGTTSGTYNEQFF.

V is TRBV10-3 and J is TRBJ2-2; weak D call: TRBD2 (5 bases). Germline V gene lookup returns CDR1 ENHRY and CDR2 SYGVKD. This CDR3 is 13 amino acids long. V was shortened by 6 bases and J by 2 bases, with 7 bases between the two germline ends. The CDR3 nucleotides are TGTGCCATCAGCGGGGAAAACACCGGGGAGCTGTTTTTT. It encodes CAISGENTGELFF.

This clone showed up just a few times. The V and J genes are TRBV4-1 and TRBJ2-3; 7 bases agree with TRBD1. The CDR3 totals 16 residues. Germline loops: CDR1 MGHRA, CDR2 YSYEKL. V gave up 4 bases and J gave up 5 bases; unmatched junction bases: 12. The CDR3 region is CASSPEDRRTVDTQYF. The DNA for the CDR3 is TGCGCCAGCAGCCCCGAGGACAGGAGGACGGTAGATACGCAGTATTTT.

The chain uses TRBV6-5 and TRBJ1-2, with TRBD1 identical over 7 bases. The CDR3 sequence is 15 residues long. V lost 1 base and J lost 3; bases outside the gene matches: 5. Looked up from germline, CDR1 is MNHEY and CDR2 is SVGAGI. In DNA, the CDR3 is TGTGCCAGCAGTTACTACACAGGGGCAGACTATGGCTACACCTTC. It yields the protein CASSYYTGADYGYTF.

The chain combines TRBV4-2 with TRBJ1-5, with TRBD1 matching over 9 bases. After removal of 0 bases from V and 7 bases from J, the junction contained 7 bases not matched to a gene. CDR3 size: 16 residues. CDR1 is LGHNA, CDR2 YNFKEQ, per germline. The CDR3 spells CASSQEGTGSDQPQHF. CDR3 bases: TGTGCCAGCAGCCAAGAAGGGACAGGGTCGGACCAGCCCCAGCATTTT.

This clone was seen a handful of times. V is TRBV4-1 and J is TRBJ1-3; no reliable D call. CDR3 length equals 17 residues. V gave up 0 bases and J gave up 1 base, with 13 bases separating them. The germline CDR1 and CDR2 sequences are MGHRA and YSYEKL. Written as DNA, the CDR3 is TGCGCCAGCAGCCAAGATCCCCCGCAGTTTTCTGGAAACACCATATATTTT. Protein product: CASSQDPPQFSGNTIYF.

This clone was observed a handful of times. The chain uses TRBV14 and TRBJ2-5; TRBD2 agrees at 9 bases. The V segment lost 0 bases and the J segment 5 bases; nucleotides outside the gene matches: 4. CDR1 and CDR2 (germline): SGHDN, FVKESK. The CDR3 runs to 15 residues. CDR3 sequence reads: CASSQDGLARETQYF. DNA for the CDR3: TGTGCCAGCAGCCAAGACGGACTAGCGCGGGAGACCCAGTACTTC.

This clone was counted between two and nine times. This chain links TRBV19 with TRBJ2-1; 13 bases line up with TRBD2. The trim removed 5 bases at V and 8 bases at J, leaving 9 bases unmatched. The CDR3 is made up of 16 amino acids. The V gene's germline CDR1 is LNHDA and CDR2 SQIVND (reference sequence). Written as DNA, the CDR3 is TGTGCCAGTAGTGGCAGGACTAGCGGGAGAGGGCATGAGCAGTTCTTC. Its protein product is CASSGRTSGRGHEQFF.

This clone was observed a few times. The chain joins TRBV28 to TRBJ1-2; a possible D gene is TRBD1 (5 bases). In germline, CDR1 is MDHEN, CDR2 SYDVKM. The CDR3 is made up of 15 amino acids. Trimming cost V 3 bases and J 5 bases, with 16 bases left between them. CDR3 in amino acids: CASSFAGGGGYGYTF. The CDR3, as DNA: TGTGCCAGCAGTTTTGCGGGGGGAGGCGGGTATGGCTACACCTTC.

This clone was seen only a few times. The CDR3 is CASSRHMGLEAFF. The CDR3, as DNA: TGTGCCAGCAGCCGTCACATGGGCCTTGAAGCTTTCTTT. The rearrangement uses TRBV7-8 and TRBJ1-1; D call uncertain. Germline V lookup: CDR1 SGHVS, CDR2 FQNEAQ. V lost 5 bases and J lost 7, with 14 bases in between. The CDR3 has 13 residues.

The V and J genes are TRBV7-9 and TRBJ2-3, with D unclear. CDR3 size: 16 residues. CDR1 is SEHNR and CDR2 is FQNEAQ in the germline V gene (reference sequence). V was shortened by 1 base and J by 4 bases, with 15 bases between the two germline ends. CDR3 sequence reads: CASSLGRVRSADTQYF. The DNA of the CDR3 is TGTGCCAGCAGCTTAGGTCGGGTCCGGTCGGCAGATACGCAGTATTTT.

The CDR3 coding sequence is TGTGCCATCAGTGAGATTAGAGGAGCCCCCGGCCACGAGCAGTACTTC. Translation gives CAISEIRGAPGHEQYF. This chain joins TRBV10-3 and TRBJ2-7, with D unclear. The germline V and J ends were trimmed by 2 bases and 5 bases, with 19 bases remaining between them. This CDR3 contains 16 residues. Germline CDR1 reads ENHRY; CDR2 reads SYGVKD.

There are a few counts of this clone. The sample carries other DNA sequences with the same CDR3. This rearrangement joins TRBV10-3 to TRBJ2-2; 8 positions agree with TRBD1. J was trimmed by 3 bases and V by 6 bases; bases with no gene match: 6. Looked up from germline, CDR1 is ENHRY and CDR2 is SYGVKD. This CDR3 is 15 amino acids long. CDR3 coding DNA: TGTGCCATCAGGCCCGGACAGGGCGACACCGGGGAGCTGTTTTTT. It codes for CAIRPGQGDTGELFF.

This clone has a handful of counts. The J gene is TRBJ1-1, the V gene TRBV29-1, with D perhaps matching TRBD1 (5 bases). V lost 3 bases and J lost 4, with 12 bases in between. CDR3 length: 13 amino acids. CDR1 is SQVTM, CDR2 ANQGSEA, per germline. CDR3 in amino acids: CSVDRGGTTEAFF. In DNA, the CDR3 is TGCAGCGTTGACCGGGGGGGGACCACTGAAGCTTTCTTT.

The genes are TRBV21-1 and TRBJ2-7; whether TRBD2, the table's D call, matches the DNA was not checked. TRBV21-1 is a known pseudogene. The CDR3 extends over 16 amino acids. As DNA, the CDR3 is TGTGCCAGCAGCAAACCCCGGGACTACCTTGACTACGAGCAGTACTTC. The encoded protein is CASSKPRDYLDYEQYF.

The table lists this clone with a few counts. This chain joins TRBV12-5 and TRBJ2-1; D not resolved. The CDR3 is 11 amino acids. Trimming pared 6 bases from V and 3 bases from J, leaving 3 bases between. Germline-derived CDR1 and CDR2 are LGHNT and FRNRAP. The CDR3 DNA reads as TGTGCTAGTGGCTACTACAATGAGCAGTTCTTC. Translation: CASGYYNEQFF.

A word on this clone: This CDR3 is also generated by other DNA sequences in the sample. The chain combines TRBV29-1 with TRBJ2-3, with 10 bases identical to TRBD1. V was clipped by 6 bases and J by 0 bases; unmatched bases: 3. The CDR3 consists of 14 residues. Germline values: CDR1 SQVTM, CDR2 ANQGSEA. CDR3 sequence: CSVGTGASTDTQYF. As DNA, the CDR3 is TGCAGCGTCGGGACAGGGGCCAGCACAGATACGCAGTATTTT.